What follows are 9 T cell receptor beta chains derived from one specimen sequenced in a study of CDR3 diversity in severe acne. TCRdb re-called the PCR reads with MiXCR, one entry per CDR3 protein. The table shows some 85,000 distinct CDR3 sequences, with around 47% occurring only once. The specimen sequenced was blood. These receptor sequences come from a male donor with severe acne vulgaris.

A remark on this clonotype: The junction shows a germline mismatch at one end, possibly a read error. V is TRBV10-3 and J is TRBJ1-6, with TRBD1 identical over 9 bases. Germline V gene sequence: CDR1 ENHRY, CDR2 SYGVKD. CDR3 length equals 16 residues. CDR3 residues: CASSFPTGGINSPLHF. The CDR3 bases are TGTGCCAGCAGTTTCCCGACAGGGGGAATAAATTCACCCCTCCACTTT.

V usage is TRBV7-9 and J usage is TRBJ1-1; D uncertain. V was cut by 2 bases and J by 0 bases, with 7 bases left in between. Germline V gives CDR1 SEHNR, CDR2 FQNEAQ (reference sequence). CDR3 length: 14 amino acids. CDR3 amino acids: CASSLSLMNTEAFF. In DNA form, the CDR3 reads TGTGCCAGCAGCTTAAGTCTCATGAACACTGAAGCTTTCTTT.

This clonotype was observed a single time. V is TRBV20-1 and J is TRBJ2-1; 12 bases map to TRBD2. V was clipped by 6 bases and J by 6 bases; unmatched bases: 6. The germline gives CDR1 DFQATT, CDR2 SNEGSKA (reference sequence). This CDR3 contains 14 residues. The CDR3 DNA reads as TGCAGTGCCCATCCTAGCGGGAGGGCCAATGAGCAGTTCTTC. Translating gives CSAHPSGRANEQFF.

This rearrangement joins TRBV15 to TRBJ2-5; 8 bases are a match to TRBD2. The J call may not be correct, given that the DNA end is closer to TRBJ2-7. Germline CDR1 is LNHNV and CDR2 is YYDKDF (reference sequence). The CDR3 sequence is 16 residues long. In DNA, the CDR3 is TGTGCCACCAGCAGAGGGGGGCGGGGGGAGTCCCACGAGCAGTACTTC. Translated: CATSRGGRGESHEQYF.

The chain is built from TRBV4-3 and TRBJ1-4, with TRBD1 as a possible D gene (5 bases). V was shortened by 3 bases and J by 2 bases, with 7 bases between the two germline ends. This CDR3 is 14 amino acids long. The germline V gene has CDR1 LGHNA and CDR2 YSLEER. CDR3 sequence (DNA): TGCGCCAGCAGCCAGGACAACACTAATGAAAAACTGTTTTTT. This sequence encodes CASSQDNTNEKLFF.

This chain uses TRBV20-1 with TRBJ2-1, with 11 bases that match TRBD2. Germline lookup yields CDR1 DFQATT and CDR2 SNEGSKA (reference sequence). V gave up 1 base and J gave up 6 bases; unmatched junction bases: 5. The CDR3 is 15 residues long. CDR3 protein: CSARAYSGRANEQFF. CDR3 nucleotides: TGCAGTGCTAGAGCTTATAGCGGGAGGGCCAATGAGCAGTTCTTC.

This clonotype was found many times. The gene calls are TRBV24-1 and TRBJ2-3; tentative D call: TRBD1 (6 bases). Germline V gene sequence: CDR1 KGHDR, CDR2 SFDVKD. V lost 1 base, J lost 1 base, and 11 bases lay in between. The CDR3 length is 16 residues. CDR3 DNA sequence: TGTGCCACCAGTGATTTATGGGCAGGGGGCACAGATACGCAGTATTTT. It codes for CATSDLWAGGTDTQYF.

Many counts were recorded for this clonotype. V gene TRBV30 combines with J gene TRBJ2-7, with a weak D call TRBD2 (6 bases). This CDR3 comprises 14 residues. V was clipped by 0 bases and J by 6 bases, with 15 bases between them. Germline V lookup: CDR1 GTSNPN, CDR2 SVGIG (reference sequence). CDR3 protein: CAWSVALAITEQYF. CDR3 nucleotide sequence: TGTGCCTGGAGTGTAGCTCTAGCGATCACCGAGCAGTACTTC.

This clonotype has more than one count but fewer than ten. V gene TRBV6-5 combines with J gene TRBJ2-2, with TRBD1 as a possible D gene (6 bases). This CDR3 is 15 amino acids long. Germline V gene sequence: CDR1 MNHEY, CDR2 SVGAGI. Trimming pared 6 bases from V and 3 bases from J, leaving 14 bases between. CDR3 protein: CASSRGRADTGELFF. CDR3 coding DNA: TGTGCCAGCAGCAGGGGCAGGGCCGACACCGGGGAGCTGTTTTTT.